Listed below are T cell receptor beta chains from one sample, sequenced in a study of regulatory T cells in long-lasting Graves disease. From the multiplex PCR reads, TCRdb called clonotypes with MiXCR, one entry per CDR3 protein. This sample has approximately 210,000 distinct CDR3 sequences, with about 16% found just once. This specimen was peripheral blood mononuclear cells (PBMCs), taken at new diagnosis, from a patient treated with antithyroid drugs. The receptors were sampled from a female donor with Graves disease. The CDR3 runs from the conserved cysteine through the conserved F or W. The D gene is left open where the match is weak. Clone size appears in some rows only: once, few, many, or a class for an expanded clone.

length	size	D	V	J	CDR3	DNA
13	many	TRBD1	TRBV6-2/TRBV6-3	TRBJ2-5	CASRETGEETQYF	TGTGCCAGCAGGGAGACAGGGGAAGAGACCCAGTACTTC
17	.	.	TRBV5-8	TRBJ2-6	CASSLSGVRSGANVLTF	TGTGCCAGCAGCTTATCGGGGGTCCGCTCTGGGGCCAACGTCCTGACTTTC
14	many	TRBD1	TRBV11-2	TRBJ1-1	CASSLHRGGTEAFF	TGTGCCAGCAGCCTCCACAGGGGAGGTACTGAAGCTTTCTTT
15	.	.	TRBV19	TRBJ1-5	CASRSTETFNQPQHF	TGTGCCAGTAGGAGCACCGAGACCTTCAATCAGCCCCAGCATTTT
15	.	.	TRBV20-1	TRBJ2-1	CSARDLGGSYNEQFF	TGCAGTGCTAGAGATCTAGGGGGGTCCTACAATGAGCAGTTCTTC
16	.	.	TRBV7-2	TRBJ1-3	CASSLVVGFSGNTIYF	TGTGCCAGCAGCTTGGTGGTGGGGTTCTCTGGAAACACCATATATTTT
14	many	.	TRBV5-1	TRBJ1-2	CASSLAREADGYTF	TGCGCCAGCAGCTTGGCGCGAGAGGCGGACGGCTACACCTTC
11	many	.	TRBV20-1	TRBJ2-3	CRSGSTDTQYF	TGCAGGAGCGGAAGCACAGATACGCAGTATTTT
14	many	.	TRBV6-2/TRBV6-3	TRBJ2-3	CASTLRDRADTQYF	TGTGCCAGCACCCTCCGGGATCGCGCAGATACGCAGTATTTT
17	many	TRBD2	TRBV28	TRBJ2-1	CASSGTGLAGGPYEQFF	TGTGCCAGCAGCGGAACGGGACTAGCGGGAGGGCCCTATGAGCAGTTCTTC
14	many	TRBD1	TRBV28	TRBJ1-5	CASSRGQGNQPQHF	TGTGCCAGCAGCCGTGGACAGGGGAATCAGCCCCAGCATTTT
16	many	TRBD1	TRBV18	TRBJ2-3	CASSPISGQGTDTQYF	TGTGCCAGCTCACCAATATCGGGACAGGGCACAGATACGCAGTATTTT
15	many	TRBD2	TRBV14	TRBJ2-4	CASSFLTSGPDIQYF	TGTGCCAGCAGCTTCCTAACTAGCGGGCCGGACATTCAGTACTTC
12	.	.	TRBV6-1	TRBJ2-1	CASRGSLSEQFF	TGTGCCAGCAGGGGTAGCTTAAGTGAGCAGTTCTTC
13	many	.	TRBV29-1	TRBJ2-5	CSVGQGRRETQYF	TGCAGCGTGGGCCAGGGAAGGCGAGAGACCCAGTACTTC
13	many	TRBD1	TRBV6-2/TRBV6-3	TRBJ1-1	CASSRGTGGGAFF	TGTGCCAGCAGCCGGGGGACAGGGGGCGGCGCTTTCTTT
16	.	TRBD2	TRBV19	TRBJ2-7	CASSIVASGRGYEQYF	TGTGCCAGTAGTATAGTGGCTAGCGGGAGAGGCTACGAGCAGTACTTC
17	few	.	TRBV24-1	TRBJ2-3	CATSAQLGTHNTDTQYF	TGTGCCACCAGTGCCCAACTCGGGACTCACAACACAGATACGCAGTATTTT
19	many	TRBD2	TRBV7-7	TRBJ2-7	CASSLDQRGLRPAFYEQYF	TGTGCTAGCAGCTTAGACCAGCGGGGGCTCCGACCCGCGTTCTACGAGCAGTACTTC
11	many	.	TRBV2	TRBJ2-3	CASSESDTQYF	TGTGCCAGCAGTGAATCTGATACGCAGTATTTT
16	many	.	TRBV7-9	TRBJ2-4	CASSLPTTIAKNIQYF	TGTGCCAGCAGCTTACCAACCACCATAGCCAAAAACATTCAGTACTTC
15	.	TRBD1	TRBV12-3/TRBV12-4	TRBJ2-1	CASRHGTGGYNEQFF	TGTGCCAGCAGGCACGGGACAGGGGGATACAATGAGCAGTTCTTC
13	many	.	TRBV10-3	TRBJ1-1	CATRGALDTEAFF	TGTGCCACTCGGGGGGCTTTGGACACTGAAGCTTTCTTT
16	few	TRBD1	TRBV20-1	TRBJ2-3	CSARDGRGLGTDTQYF	TGCAGTGCTAGAGATGGTAGGGGGCTGGGCACAGATACGCAGTATTTT
13	.	.	TRBV14	TRBJ1-1	CASSHGVSTEAFF	TGTGCCAGCAGCCACGGGGTTAGCACTGAAGCTTTCTTT
14	many	TRBD1	TRBV4-2	TRBJ2-3	CASSRDSRADTQYF	TGTGCCAGCAGTCGGGACAGTCGTGCAGATACGCAGTATTTT
16	few	TRBD2	TRBV3-1	TRBJ2-1	CASSQVTSGRAGEQFF	TGTGCCAGCAGCCAGGTTACTAGCGGGAGGGCCGGGGAGCAGTTCTTC
13	few	.	TRBV7-9	TRBJ2-7	CASSSVLTYEQYF	TGTGCCAGCAGTTCCGTCCTTACCTACGAGCAGTACTTC
15	many	.	TRBV2	TRBJ2-3	CASTEDLASTDTQYF	TGTGCCAGCACCGAAGATCTAGCGAGCACAGATACGCAGTATTTT
13	many	.	TRBV12-3/TRBV12-4	TRBJ2-7	CASSPTSSYEQYF	TGTGCCAGCAGTCCAACGTCTTCCTACGAGCAGTACTTC
15	many	.	TRBV10-3	TRBJ1-1	CAIRQSVGINTEAFF	TGTGCCATCCGACAGAGTGTGGGGATTAACACTGAAGCTTTCTTT
15	many	.	TRBV20-1	TRBJ2-5	CSARDGSGHEETQYF	TGCAGTGCTAGAGATGGGTCGGGGCATGAGGAGACCCAGTACTTC
13	.	.	TRBV9	TRBJ2-3	CASSPGGADTQYF	TGTGCCAGCAGCCCAGGAGGGGCAGATACGCAGTATTTT
13	many	.	TRBV7-2	TRBJ2-1	CASSRTNAGEQFF	TGTGCCAGCAGCCGAACAAACGCAGGGGAGCAGTTCTTC
13	many	.	TRBV28	TRBJ1-1	CASSLLRNAEAFF	TGTGCCAGCAGTCTTCTAAGGAACGCTGAAGCTTTCTTT
16	few	TRBD2	TRBV9	TRBJ2-1	CASSASGLAGAVEQFF	TGTGCCAGCAGCGCGTCTGGACTAGCGGGAGCGGTTGAGCAGTTCTTC